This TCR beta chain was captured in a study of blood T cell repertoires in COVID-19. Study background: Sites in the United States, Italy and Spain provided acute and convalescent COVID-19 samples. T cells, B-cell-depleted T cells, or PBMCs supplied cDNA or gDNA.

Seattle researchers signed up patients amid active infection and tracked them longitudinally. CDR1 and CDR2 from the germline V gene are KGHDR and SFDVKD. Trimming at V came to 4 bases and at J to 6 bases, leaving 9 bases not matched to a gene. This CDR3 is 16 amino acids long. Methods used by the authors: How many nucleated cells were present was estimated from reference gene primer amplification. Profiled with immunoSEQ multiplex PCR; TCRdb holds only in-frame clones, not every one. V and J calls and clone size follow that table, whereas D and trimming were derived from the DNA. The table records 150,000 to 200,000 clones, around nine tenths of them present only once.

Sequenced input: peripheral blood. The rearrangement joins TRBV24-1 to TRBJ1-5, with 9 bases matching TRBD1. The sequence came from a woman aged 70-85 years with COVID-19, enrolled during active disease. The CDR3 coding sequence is TGTGCCACCAGTGAGGGACAGGGTATTGCTGTTCAGCCCCAGCATTTT. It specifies CATSEGQGIAVQPQHF.